This T cell receptor (beta chain) was sequenced in a study of shared clonotypes between healthy human individuals. Only in-frame clones appear in the TCRdb table, and some are missing; sequencing was by immunoSEQ multiplex PCR. The profile shows some 2,400,000 clones, approximately 96% of them singletons. This CDR3 region has 15 residues. V dropped 0 bases and J dropped 9 bases, with 15 bases sitting between them. In germline, CDR1 is MGHDK, CDR2 SYGVNS. Input material: naive CD4+ T cells sorted from blood. Subset described: CD45RA+ positively selected. The rearrangement uses TRBV25-1 and TRBJ2-1, with D possibly TRBD2 on 6 matching bases. This sequence was found in a man aged 18 to 30 in good health. This CDR3 reads CASSEYGGTFGEQFF. The CDR3 DNA sequence: TGTGCCAGCAGTGAATATGGCGGGACCTTTGGTGAGCAGTTCTTC. The complete variable domain, with remaining parts taken from reference TRBV25-1 and TRBJ2-1, reads EADIYQTPRYLVIGTGKKITLECSQTMGHDKMYWYQQDPGMELHLIHYSYGVNSTEKGDLSSESTVSRIRTEHFPLTLESARPSHTSQYLCASSEYGGTFGEQFFGPGTRLTVL.